The entry below describes one T cell receptor (beta chain). Its antigen is unknown. The sample is drawn from a study of OX40 agonist ivuxolimab in advanced cancers. CDR3 length equals 15 residues. Germline trimming cut 6 bases from V and 8 bases from J; bases unmatched to any gene: 12. Looked up from germline, CDR1 is WNHNN and CDR2 is SYGVQD (reference sequence). General study findings and limits: Among T cells, CD8+ cells averaged more expanded clones than CD4+ cells.

Sequencing was performed with immunoSEQ multiplex PCR; in TCRdb, only in-frame clones are kept and a portion is missing. The sample lists around 94,000 clones, more than 90% occurring once. The source material was CD4+ or CD8+ T cells sorted from blood, sampled in a trial of the OX40 agonist ivuxolimab. The gene calls are TRBV10-1 and TRBJ2-1; 8 nucleotides align to TRBD1. The TCR comes from an adult with an advanced solid tumor such as melanoma, head and neck, liver or kidney cancer. CDR3 in amino acids: CASSPRGRGQDEQFF. CDR3 sequence (DNA): TGCGCCAGCAGCCCCCGGGGCAGGGGGCAGGATGAGCAGTTCTTC.